Listed below are T cell receptor beta chains from one sample, sequenced in a study of OX40 agonist ivuxolimab in advanced cancers. This table comes from immunoSEQ multiplex PCR, and its TCRdb copy is limited to in-frame clones, with some not included. The profile shows roughly 80,000 clones, around nine tenths of them singletons. The input for sequencing was CD4+ or CD8+ T cells sorted from blood, taken in a trial of the OX40 agonist ivuxolimab. The receptors stem from an adult with an advanced solid tumor such as melanoma, head and neck, liver or kidney cancer. CDR3s include the opening cysteine and the closing phenylalanine or tryptophan. Fields, in order: J gene, V gene, clone size, D gene, CDR3 protein, CDR3 DNA. D genes are given only for firm matches. For some rows the clone size is stated as once, few or many, or as a class when expanded; others skip it.

J gene: TRBJ2-3
V gene: TRBV27
clone size: -
D gene: -
CDR3 protein: CASSLGRADTQYF
CDR3 DNA: TGTGCCAGCAGTTTAGGGAGAGCGGATACGCAGTATTTT

J gene: TRBJ1-1
V gene: TRBV28
clone size: -
D gene: TRBD1
CDR3 protein: CASSLTGAGAFF
CDR3 DNA: TGTGCCAGCAGTTTGACAGGGGCAGGGGCTTTCTTT

J gene: TRBJ2-5
V gene: TRBV30
clone size: few
D gene: -
CDR3 protein: CALTAPWQETQYF
CDR3 DNA: TGTGCCCTTACGGCTCCGTGGCAAGAGACCCAGTACTTC

J gene: TRBJ2-1
V gene: TRBV19
clone size: -
D gene: TRBD2
CDR3 protein: CASSLGLVISYNEQFF
CDR3 DNA: TGTGCCAGTAGTTTGGGACTAGTCATCTCCTACAATGAGCAGTTCTTC

J gene: TRBJ2-7
V gene: TRBV7-3
clone size: few
D gene: TRBD1
CDR3 protein: CASSIRGQGEYEQYF
CDR3 DNA: TGTGCCAGCAGCATCCGGGGACAGGGAGAATACGAGCAGTACTTC

J gene: TRBJ1-2
V gene: TRBV6-1
clone size: -
D gene: -
CDR3 protein: CASSETGNYGYTF
CDR3 DNA: TGTGCCAGCAGTGAAACAGGAAACTATGGCTACACCTTC

J gene: TRBJ1-1
V gene: TRBV5-6
clone size: once
D gene: -
CDR3 protein: CASSLGLGTTSKEAFF
CDR3 DNA: TGTGCCAGCAGCTTGGGTTTGGGGACGACATCGAAGGAAGCTTTCTTT

J gene: TRBJ2-1
V gene: TRBV7-2
clone size: -
D gene: -
CDR3 protein: CASSLRDVKQFF
CDR3 DNA: TGTGCCAGCAGCTTACGGGACGTAAAGCAGTTCTTC

J gene: TRBJ2-7
V gene: TRBV15
clone size: -
D gene: TRBD1
CDR3 protein: CATSDLTGGFYEQYF
CDR3 DNA: TGTGCCACCAGCGATTTGACAGGGGGTTTTTACGAGCAGTACTTC

J gene: TRBJ2-7
V gene: TRBV6-5
clone size: -
D gene: -
CDR3 protein: CASSPGGRSLYEQYF
CDR3 DNA: TGTGCCAGCAGTCCCGGGGGGCGCTCCCTCTACGAGCAGTACTTC

J gene: TRBJ2-7
V gene: TRBV15
clone size: -
D gene: -
CDR3 protein: CATSRNSYEQYF
CDR3 DNA: TGTGCCACCAGCAGAAACAGCTACGAGCAGTACTTC

J gene: TRBJ2-5
V gene: TRBV19
clone size: -
D gene: TRBD2
CDR3 protein: CASSRELLAGGRETQYF
CDR3 DNA: TGTGCCAGTAGTAGGGAACTCCTAGCGGGGGGAAGGGAGACCCAGTACTTC

J gene: TRBJ1-5
V gene: TRBV19
clone size: few
D gene: -
CDR3 protein: CASSIRGSNQPQHF
CDR3 DNA: TGTGCCAGTAGTATAAGGGGTAGCAATCAGCCCCAGCATTTT

J gene: TRBJ2-7
V gene: TRBV7-2
clone size: -
D gene: TRBD2
CDR3 protein: CASSLAAGANEQYF
CDR3 DNA: TGTGCCAGCAGCTTAGCGGCGGGAGCGAACGAGCAGTACTTC

J gene: TRBJ2-7
V gene: TRBV6-5
clone size: -
D gene: TRBD2
CDR3 protein: CASSYFSATSGTEQYF
CDR3 DNA: TGTGCCAGCAGTTATTTTTCAGCGACTAGCGGGACCGAGCAGTACTTC

J gene: TRBJ2-5
V gene: TRBV20-1
clone size: -
D gene: -
CDR3 protein: CSARVGETQYF
CDR3 DNA: TGCAGTGCTAGAGTAGGGGAGACCCAGTACTTC

J gene: TRBJ2-4
V gene: TRBV28
clone size: -
D gene: TRBD2
CDR3 protein: CASTSGRLGNIQYF
CDR3 DNA: TGTGCCAGCACTAGCGGGAGACTAGGAAACATTCAGTACTTC

J gene: TRBJ2-7
V gene: TRBV19
clone size: few
D gene: -
CDR3 protein: CASSMGGQHAYEQYF
CDR3 DNA: TGTGCCAGTAGTATGGGGGGGCAACACGCCTACGAGCAGTACTTC

J gene: TRBJ1-3
V gene: TRBV5-1
clone size: -
D gene: TRBD1
CDR3 protein: CASSPTQGNTIYF
CDR3 DNA: TGCGCCAGCAGCCCTACACAGGGGAACACCATATATTTT

J gene: TRBJ2-1
V gene: TRBV28
clone size: -
D gene: TRBD2
CDR3 protein: CASTPRPNSGRVQFF
CDR3 DNA: TGTGCCAGCACCCCTCGGCCGAATAGCGGGAGGGTTCAGTTCTTC

J gene: TRBJ2-1
V gene: TRBV2
clone size: few
D gene: TRBD2
CDR3 protein: CASSARGGGEQFF
CDR3 DNA: TGTGCCAGCAGTGCGCGGGGGGGCGGTGAGCAGTTCTTC

J gene: TRBJ2-3
V gene: TRBV18
clone size: -
D gene: -
CDR3 protein: CASSPSQWGDGTDTQYF
CDR3 DNA: TGTGCCAGCTCACCATCCCAGTGGGGGGATGGCACAGATACGCAGTATTTT

J gene: TRBJ2-7
V gene: TRBV7-8
clone size: once
D gene: TRBD1
CDR3 protein: CASSNLNRGLNEQYF
CDR3 DNA: TGTGCCAGCTCTAATCTAAACAGGGGGCTCAACGAGCAGTACTTC

J gene: TRBJ2-7
V gene: TRBV6-6
clone size: few
D gene: TRBD1
CDR3 protein: CASSQGQGEQYF
CDR3 DNA: TGTGCCAGCAGTCAAGGACAGGGTGAGCAGTACTTC

J gene: TRBJ2-5
V gene: TRBV4-3
clone size: -
D gene: TRBD2
CDR3 protein: CASSQDLAGDFETQYF
CDR3 DNA: TGCGCCAGCAGCCAAGATCTAGCGGGAGATTTTGAGACCCAGTACTTC

J gene: TRBJ1-5
V gene: TRBV11-2
clone size: -
D gene: -
CDR3 protein: CASSLGRSNQPQHF
CDR3 DNA: TGTGCCAGCAGCTTAGGACGGAGCAATCAGCCCCAGCATTTT

J gene: TRBJ2-2
V gene: TRBV28
clone size: -
D gene: -
CDR3 protein: CATEGPLHSTGELFF
CDR3 DNA: TGTGCCACCGAGGGTCCCTTACATTCCACCGGGGAGCTGTTTTTT

J gene: TRBJ2-7
V gene: TRBV7-9
clone size: -
D gene: TRBD1
CDR3 protein: CASSFGTGRGEQYF
CDR3 DNA: TGTGCCAGCAGCTTCGGGACAGGGAGAGGCGAGCAGTACTTC

J gene: TRBJ1-5
V gene: TRBV28
clone size: -
D gene: -
CDR3 protein: CASGSTSNQPQHF
CDR3 DNA: TGTGCCAGCGGCTCAACCAGCAATCAGCCCCAGCATTTT

J gene: TRBJ2-4
V gene: TRBV11-3
clone size: once
D gene: -
CDR3 protein: CASSKVENIQYF
CDR3 DNA: TGTGCCAGCAGCAAAGTGGAAAACATTCAGTACTTC

J gene: TRBJ2-7
V gene: TRBV18
clone size: -
D gene: -
CDR3 protein: CASSRTSGDGEQYF
CDR3 DNA: TGTGCCAGCTCACGAACGTCTGGGGACGGCGAGCAGTACTTC

J gene: TRBJ2-7
V gene: TRBV7-6
clone size: once
D gene: TRBD1
CDR3 protein: CASATGQGVREQYF
CDR3 DNA: TGTGCCAGCGCTACGGGACAGGGGGTTAGGGAGCAGTACTTC

J gene: TRBJ2-1
V gene: TRBV10-3
clone size: -
D gene: TRBD2
CDR3 protein: CAISYSATSGSSGEQFF
CDR3 DNA: TGTGCCATCAGTTACAGCGCGACTAGCGGGTCCTCAGGTGAGCAGTTCTTC

J gene: TRBJ1-1
V gene: TRBV5-1
clone size: -
D gene: TRBD1
CDR3 protein: CASSLLQGAFEAFF
CDR3 DNA: TGCGCCAGCAGCTTGTTACAGGGGGCTTTTGAAGCTTTCTTT

J gene: TRBJ2-1
V gene: TRBV7-2
clone size: -
D gene: -
CDR3 protein: CASSFPSGVGYNEQFF
CDR3 DNA: TGTGCCAGCAGCTTCCCTTCGGGGGTTGGCTACAATGAGCAGTTCTTC

J gene: TRBJ1-2
V gene: TRBV27
clone size: -
D gene: TRBD1
CDR3 protein: CASSFGGQGNYGYTF
CDR3 DNA: TGTGCCAGCAGTTTTGGGGGACAGGGGAACTATGGCTACACCTTC

J gene: TRBJ1-2
V gene: TRBV19
clone size: -
D gene: -
CDR3 protein: CASTPGRNYGYTF
CDR3 DNA: TGTGCCAGTACCCCCGGGCGGAACTATGGCTACACCTTC

J gene: TRBJ1-3
V gene: TRBV19
clone size: -
D gene: -
CDR3 protein: CASRPQDISGNTIYF
CDR3 DNA: TGTGCCAGTAGGCCTCAGGATATCTCTGGAAACACCATATATTTT

J gene: TRBJ2-3
V gene: TRBV12-5
clone size: -
D gene: -
CDR3 protein: CASGRGSTDTQYF
CDR3 DNA: TGTGCTAGTGGTCGGGGAAGCACAGATACGCAGTATTTT

J gene: TRBJ2-7
V gene: TRBV5-1
clone size: -
D gene: -
CDR3 protein: CASSLEGSYEQYF
CDR3 DNA: TGCGCCAGCAGCTTGGAGGGTTCCTACGAGCAGTACTTC

J gene: TRBJ2-6
V gene: TRBV11-2
clone size: -
D gene: -
CDR3 protein: CASSRLGGQLQSGANVLTF
CDR3 DNA: TGTGCCAGCAGCCGCCTCGGGGGACAGCTTCAATCTGGGGCCAACGTCCTGACTTTC

J gene: TRBJ1-1
V gene: TRBV27
clone size: -
D gene: TRBD1
CDR3 protein: CASSPQLLTGGIWEAFF
CDR3 DNA: TGTGCCAGCAGTCCTCAATTACTGACAGGGGGCATTTGGGAAGCTTTCTTT

J gene: TRBJ2-5
V gene: TRBV6-1
clone size: -
D gene: -
CDR3 protein: CASSGNRGGQETQYF
CDR3 DNA: TGTGCCAGCAGCGGAAATAGGGGGGGGCAAGAGACCCAGTACTTC

J gene: TRBJ1-5
V gene: TRBV28
clone size: -
D gene: -
CDR3 protein: CASSLDRHVYSNQPQHF
CDR3 DNA: TGTGCCAGCAGTCTGGACCGACATGTGTATAGCAATCAGCCCCAGCATTTT